The clone carrying this TCR beta chain was counted only a few times. Its matching antigen is unknown. This entry comes from a study of blood T cells in healthy people across ages. A sample-barcoded 5' primer and a J-beta primer mix were used in a second PCR of roughly 7 to 12 cycles. TCRdb re-derived calls from the 5' RACE reads in MiXCR, one entry per CDR3 protein. The sample comprises about a million distinct CDR3 sequences, roughly 48% of which are singletons, and around an eighth rests with the top ten. V lost 1 base to trimming and J lost 0 bases, with 14 bases between them. Germline V gene sequence: CDR1 SGHDT, CDR2 YYEEEE. This CDR3 spans 16 amino acids. Study observations and caveats: Among long-lived donors, naive CD4+ cells were more numerous and diversity higher than in aged donors.

Sequencing was carried out using blood. The J gene is TRBJ2-7, the V gene TRBV5-6; no clear D. The clonotype originates from a man in his thirties or forties in good health. CDR3 protein: CASSLTGSGNSYEQYF. The CDR3 DNA is TGTGCCAGCAGCTTGACTGGTTCAGGCAACTCCTACGAGCAGTACTTC.